This TCR beta chain was observed in a study of shared clonotypes between healthy human individuals. A note on this clone: Its cognate antigen is unknown.

For unsorted samples, genomic DNA was extracted from around 96 million PBMCs. Libraries were prepared by immunoSEQ multiplex PCR; TCRdb keeps only in-frame clonotypes and omits some of them. The profile shows about half a million clones, about 80% of them singletons. V was cut by 8 bases and J by 7 bases, with 23 bases left in between. There are 14 residues in the CDR3. CDR1 SQVTM and CDR2 ANQGSEA come from the germline V gene. Study-level findings and limits: It was only blood that was sampled, and tissue repertoires likely differ.

The receptor comes from a middle-aged woman in good health. Some clones in this sample may be carry-over from other donors' samples. The sample taken for sequencing was PBMCs. The rearrangement links TRBV29-1 to TRBJ1-2; tentatively, D is TRBD1 (5 bases). This CDR3 is CSTMEPGLFTGYTF. Here the CDR3 DNA reads TGCAGCACCATGGAACCGGGACTTTTTACTGGCTACACCTTC. Variable domain in full (rest from reference TRBV29-1 and TRBJ1-2): SAVISQKPSRDICQRGTSLTIQCQVDSQVTMMFWYRQQPGQSLTLIATANQGSEATYESGFVIDKFPISRPNLTFSTLTVSNMSPEDSSIYLCSTMEPGLFTGYTFGSGTRLTVV.